Listed here are 26 T cell receptor beta chains from one sample, sequenced in a study of blood T cell repertoires in COVID-19 (dated by TCRdb to 2018 to 2021). Library prep was done by the immunoSEQ multiplex PCR assay. The table was pulled from immuneACCESS by TCRdb, which kept in-frame rearrangements only. Such tables lose some clones; where checked, under half of the loss comes from unresolved V genes, and the rest has no known cause. The sample contains around 200,000 clones, 80% to 90% of them found a single time. Of the sample, approximately 9.2% falls within the top ten clones. Material: PBMCs or T cells enriched from blood (not recorded which). These TCRs come from a man aged 35-49 years who had recovered from COVID-19.

J is TRBJ2-2 and V is TRBV5-6, with D uncertain. The CDR3 has 15 amino acids. In germline, CDR1 is SGHDT, CDR2 YYEEEE. V lost 6 bases and J lost 1, with 13 bases in between. The DNA of the CDR3 is TGTGCCAGCACCCTGAATACGGTGAACACCGGGGAGCTGTTTTTT. This gives the protein CASTLNTVNTGELFF.

The V and J genes are TRBV18 and TRBJ1-6; D unresolved. Trimming cost V 3 bases and J 9 bases, with 6 bases left between them. Germline-derived CDR1 and CDR2 are KGHSH and LQKENI. CDR3 size: 12 residues. In DNA, the CDR3 is TGTGCCAGCTCACCTTCTCTTTCACCCCTCCACTTT. Protein product: CASSPSLSPLHF.

The V call is TRBV7-8, the J call TRBJ1-1, with unresolved D. CDR1 is SGHVS and CDR2 is FQNEAQ in the germline V gene. Deletions cut 0 bases from V and 7 bases from J, with 15 bases between. CDR3 length: 15 residues. The DNA of the CDR3 is TGTGCCAGCAGCTTAGCGGCTCAGGCAGCAGATGAAGCTTTCTTT. Translated: CASSLAAQAADEAFF.

This clone was observed at least ten times. In nucleotides, the CDR3 is TGTGCCAGCAGCCTAACAGGGGCCGAGCAGTACTTC. It translates to CASSLTGAEQYF. The V and J genes are TRBV12-3 or TRBV12-4 and TRBJ2-7; TRBD1 matches 7 bases. The ends lost 6 bases at V and 6 bases at J; junction bases unmatched: 5. CDR3 length equals 12 residues.

The chain is built from TRBV4-2 and TRBJ1-1; D gene ambiguous. The V end lost 3 bases, the J end lost 5 bases, and 7 bases lay between the germline ends. The germline V gene has CDR1 LGHNA and CDR2 YNFKEQ. The CDR3 is 12 amino acids. DNA for the CDR3: TGTGCCAGCAGCCACGAGAGGACTGAAGCTTTCTTT. Amino acids: CASSHERTEAFF.

The table lists this clone with a count of one. The gene calls are TRBV11-2 and TRBJ1-1; 8 bases fit TRBD1. Germline V gives CDR1 SGHAT, CDR2 FQNNGV. V gave up 3 bases and J gave up 7 bases; unmatched junction bases: 10. The CDR3 has 15 amino acids. DNA for the CDR3: TGTGCCAGCAGCTTTTATGTAGGACAGGGAGGTGAAGCTTTCTTT. It codes for CASSFYVGQGGEAFF. Full variable domain (outside the CDR3, taken from reference TRBV11-2 and TRBJ1-1): EAGVAQSPRYKIIEKRQSVAFWCNPISGHATLYWYQQILGQGPKLLIQFQNNGVVDDSQLPKDRFSAERLKGVDSTLKIQPAKLEDSAVYLCASSFYVGQGGEAFFGQGTRLTVV.

This clone was recorded once. The rearrangement links TRBV7-8 to TRBJ1-5; 11 positions match TRBD1. The ends lost 5 bases at V and 0 bases at J; junction bases unmatched: 6. CDR1 and CDR2 from the germline V gene are SGHVS and FQNEAQ. The CDR3 has 17 amino acids. The CDR3 reads CASSGGQGGYSNQPQHF. CDR3 coding DNA: TGTGCCAGCAGCGGGGGACAGGGGGGCTATAGCAATCAGCCCCAGCATTTT.

The chain recombines TRBV7-3 with TRBJ1-1, with no clear D. Germline CDR1 SGHTA, CDR2 FQGTGA. This CDR3 is built from 15 residues. Trimming left V 5 bases short and J 1 base short, with 14 bases between. The CDR3 nucleotides are TGTGCCAGCAGCACAACTGGAGACCCGAACACTGAAGCTTTCTTT. The encoded protein is CASSTTGDPNTEAFF.

The V and J genes are TRBV9 and TRBJ2-7; D is ambiguous. This CDR3 is built from 13 residues. Germline CDR1 reads SGDLS; CDR2 reads YYNGEE. The ends were cut back, 2 bases at V and 5 bases at J, with 11 bases in the middle. Written as DNA, the CDR3 is TGTGCCAGCAGCGTGGGTCTACGGGACGAGCAGTACTTC. This codes for CASSVGLRDEQYF.

V and J are TRBV18 and TRBJ1-6; a possible D gene is TRBD1 (6 bases). Germline lookup yields CDR1 KGHSH and CDR2 LQKENI. Trimming shortened V by 3 bases and J by 3 bases, and 18 bases separated the two germline ends. This CDR3 is 18 amino acids long. CDR3 region: CASSPIAPDRFYNSPLHF. CDR3 nucleotides: TGTGCCAGCTCACCGATAGCGCCGGACAGATTCTATAATTCACCCCTCCACTTT.

This clone appeared once. This chain uses TRBV5-5 with TRBJ2-1; 8 nucleotides line up with TRBD2. Germline lookup yields CDR1 SGHKS and CDR2 YYEKEE (reference sequence). The CDR3 contains 16 residues. V was pared by 1 base and J by 5 bases, with 8 bases of the junction left unmatched. The CDR3 region has the DNA TGTGCCAGCAGCTTGCCGACGGGGGGGCTAAACAATGAGCAGTTCTTC. Its protein is CASSLPTGGLNNEQFF.

This clone was picked up one time. The J gene is TRBJ1-6, the V gene TRBV19; 9 bases map to TRBD1. Trimming cost V 8 bases and J 7 bases; bases outside gene matches: 12. The CDR3 is 16 amino acids. Germline V CDR1 and CDR2: LNHDA, SQIVND (reference sequence). CDR3 sequence: CASWNAQGARNSPLHF. The DNA of the CDR3 is TGTGCCAGTTGGAACGCACAGGGGGCGCGAAATTCACCCCTCCACTTT. The full variable domain, with the rest looked up from reference TRBV19 and TRBJ1-6, is DGGITQSPKYLFRKEGQNVTLSCEQNLNHDAMYWYRQDPGQGLRLIYYSQIVNDFQKGDIAEGYSVSREKKESFPLTVTSAQKNPTAFYLCASWNAQGARNSPLHFGNGTRLTVT.

The rearrangement links TRBV30 to TRBJ2-1; 10 bases are a match to TRBD2. The CDR3 is 16 amino acids. The J segment lost 4 bases and the V segment lost 0 bases, leaving 6 bases of the junction unmatched. Per the germline V gene, CDR1 is GTSNPN and CDR2 is SVGIG (reference sequence). CDR3 sequence reads: CAWSVLLAGPYNEQFF. The CDR3 bases are TGTGCCTGGAGTGTCCTACTAGCGGGACCATACAATGAGCAGTTCTTC.

The V gene is TRBV3-1 (or the pseudogene TRBV3-2), the J gene TRBJ2-1; 8 bases are shared with TRBD2. Germline CDR1 LGHDT, CDR2 YNNKEL (reference sequence). The ends lost 4 bases at V and 1 base at J; junction bases unmatched: 12. This CDR3 contains 18 residues. The CDR3 spells CASSPLSGGGRSYNEQFF. CDR3 in DNA: TGTGCCAGCAGCCCGTTATCCGGGGGGGGGCGGTCCTACAATGAGCAGTTCTTC.

Written as DNA, the CDR3 is TGTGCCAGCAGCAAGACAGTCACGTCCTACGAGCAGTACTTC. It specifies CASSKTVTSYEQYF. The chain uses TRBV6-5 and TRBJ2-7; perhaps TRBD1 as D (5 bases). Germline V CDR1 and CDR2: MNHEY, SVGAGI. The CDR3 sequence is 14 residues long. V lost 6 bases, J lost 1 base, and 13 bases lay in between.

The chain joins TRBV6-5 to TRBJ2-2, with D perhaps matching TRBD1 (6 bases). Germline V gene lookup returns CDR1 MNHEY and CDR2 SVGAGI. Trimming shortened V by 8 bases and J by 6 bases, and 19 bases separated the two germline ends. The CDR3 extends over 15 amino acids. The CDR3 bases are TGTGCCAGCGCCCGTGGAACAGGGAAGCCCGGGGAGCTGTTTTTT. It yields the protein CASARGTGKPGELFF.

The chain links TRBV7-8 to TRBJ1-6, with D perhaps TRBD1 (6 bases). V shed 5 bases and J shed 0 bases, with 8 bases lying between them. Germline V gene lookup returns CDR1 SGHVS and CDR2 FQNEAQ. The CDR3 has 15 amino acids. This chain's CDR3 is CASSEQGSYNSPLHF. The DNA for the CDR3 is TGTGCCAGCAGCGAACAGGGCTCCTATAATTCACCCCTCCACTTT. Filled out from reference TRBV7-8 and TRBJ1-6, the complete variable domain reads GAGVSQSPRYKVAKRGQDVALRCDPISGHVSLFWYQQALGQGPEFLTYFQNEAQLDKSGLPSDRFFAERPEGSVSTLKIQRTQQEDSAVYLCASSEQGSYNSPLHFGNGTRLTVT.

The chain has TRBV15 and TRBJ2-7; 8 bases are a match to TRBD1. The CDR3 has 15 amino acids. After removal of 5 bases from V and 7 bases from J, the junction contained 13 bases not matched to a gene. Germline CDR1 and CDR2: LNHNV and YYDKDF (reference sequence). For the CDR3, the DNA is TGTGCCACCAGCCCTATAGGACAGGGAAAGGGGGAGCAGTACTTC. It codes for CATSPIGQGKGEQYF.

This chain uses TRBV11-2 with TRBJ1-1; D is uncertain. V lost 2 bases, J lost 6 bases, and 10 bases lay in between. This CDR3 contains 13 residues. The germline V gene encodes CDR1 SGHAT and CDR2 FQNNGV. The CDR3 sequence: CASSLRLLSEAFF. CDR3 nucleotides: TGTGCCAGCAGCTTACGGTTGTTATCTGAAGCTTTCTTT.

This clone came up a few times. The genes are TRBV2 and TRBJ2-5, with TRBD2 identical over 10 bases. The V segment lost 5 bases and the J segment 2 bases; nucleotides outside the gene matches: 8. This CDR3 comprises 16 residues. CDR1 SNHLY and CDR2 FYNNEI come from the germline V gene. The CDR3 region has the DNA TGTGCCAGCAGTAAGCCCGTAGCGGGGGGACAAGAGACCCAGTACTTC. This codes for CASSKPVAGGQETQYF.

The J gene is TRBJ1-2, the V gene TRBV6-1; 8 positions match TRBD1. The CDR3 sequence is 16 residues long. CDR1 is MNHNS, CDR2 SASEGT, per germline. V lost 3 bases, J lost 2 bases, and 8 bases stayed unmatched. The CDR3 region has the DNA TGTGCCAGCAGTGACAGGGGGCCCACCGCAAACTATGGCTACACCTTC. Its translation: CASSDRGPTANYGYTF.

This chain connects TRBV3-1 (or the pseudogene TRBV3-2) to TRBJ2-1, with 10 bases lining up with TRBD2. Trimming at V came to 1 base and at J to 8 bases, leaving 8 bases not matched to a gene. The germline CDR1 and CDR2 sequences are LGHDT and YNNKEL (reference sequence). The CDR3 runs 16 residues. The CDR3 sequence: CASSQVGSSGSHEQFF. CDR3 sequence (DNA): TGTGCCAGCAGCCAAGTAGGTTCTAGCGGGAGCCATGAGCAGTTCTTC.

This clone has a handful of counts. The chain is built from TRBV9 and TRBJ1-5; maybe TRBD1 (6 bases). CDR3 length equals 15 residues. Trimming cost V 0 bases and J 1 base, with 8 bases left between them. Germline CDR1 SGDLS, CDR2 YYNGEE. In DNA form, the CDR3 reads TGTGCCAGCAGCGTAGGGCAGGGGAGCAATCAGCCCCAGCATTTT. It yields the protein CASSVGQGSNQPQHF.

The rearrangement uses TRBV4-2 and TRBJ2-3, with D hard to call. The germline gives CDR1 LGHNA, CDR2 YNFKEQ. Trimming stripped 4 bases from V and 6 bases from J, with 8 bases between. This CDR3 comprises 12 residues. CDR3 sequence: CASSPTGDTQYF. CDR3 nucleotides: TGTGCCAGCAGCCCGACTGGGGATACGCAGTATTTT.

This clone was found once. This chain links TRBV19 with TRBJ2-7; D perhaps matches TRBD1 (5 bases). The V gene's germline CDR1 is LNHDA and CDR2 SQIVND (reference sequence). The V end was cut by 3 bases, the J end by 0 bases, with 18 bases between. The CDR3 has 17 residues. Here the CDR3 reads CASSIGADTLFSYEQYF. CDR3 nucleotides: TGTGCCAGTAGTATTGGGGCCGACACGCTTTTCTCCTACGAGCAGTACTTC.

This rearrangement joins TRBV5-1 to TRBJ1-3; no firm D call. Germline lookup yields CDR1 SGHRS and CDR2 YFSETQ. Trimming shortened V by 3 bases and J by 0 bases, and 10 bases separated the two germline ends. This CDR3 is 15 amino acids long. CDR3 nucleotide sequence: TGCGCCAGCAGCTCGGGTACTAACTCTGGAAACACCATATATTTT. Its protein is CASSSGTNSGNTIYF.